These 8 T cell receptor beta chains were all obtained from the same sample, sequenced in a study of cytomegalovirus exposure and HLA in healthy donors. The PCR employed 60 Vbeta primers together with 13 Jbeta primers. Only in-frame clones appear in the TCRdb table, and some are missing; sequencing was by immunoSEQ multiplex PCR. This sample carries over 130,000 clones, around 90% of them seen once, and the ten largest clones take roughly 0.5%. The source material was PBMCs. The receptors stem from a woman aged 40 to 49 in good health and CMV-seronegative.

This clone was seen only a few times. This sequence joins TRBV25-1 and TRBJ1-3; no firm D call. Germline V lookup: CDR1 MGHDK, CDR2 SYGVNS. The CDR3 length is 13 residues. V was pared by 7 bases and J by 6 bases, with 13 bases between. The DNA of the CDR3 is TGTGCCAGCATTAGTCCATTCTCAAACACCATATATTTT. Protein sequence: CASISPFSNTIYF.

This sequence joins TRBV10-2 and TRBJ2-3; D may be TRBD2 (5 bases). Germline CDR1 reads WSHSY; CDR2 reads SAAADI. The CDR3 extends over 16 amino acids. V lost 3 bases to trimming and J lost 4 bases, with 17 bases between them. The CDR3 spells CASSDATSLGADTQYF. CDR3 sequence (DNA): TGCGCCAGCAGTGACGCAACTAGTTTGGGCGCAGATACGCAGTATTTT.

The chain combines TRBV2 with TRBJ2-5; possible D gene TRBD2, 6 bases. The germline V gene has CDR1 SNHLY and CDR2 FYNNEI. The CDR3 is 15 residues long. The V end lost 8 bases, the J end lost 4 bases, and 20 bases lay between the germline ends. CDR3 loop: CASCRAGSGRETQYF. As DNA, the CDR3 is TGTGCCAGCTGCCGAGCCGGGAGTGGTAGAGAGACCCAGTACTTC.

This clone appeared a few times. This sequence joins TRBV4-1 and TRBJ2-7; 7 bases are a match to TRBD1. The CDR3 sequence is 15 residues long. Trimming at V came to 2 bases and at J to 0 bases, leaving 4 bases not matched to a gene. The V gene's germline CDR1 is MGHRA and CDR2 YSYEKL. The CDR3 DNA reads TGCGCCAGCAGCCAACATGACAGGGACTCCTACGAGCAGTACTTC. This sequence encodes CASSQHDRDSYEQYF.

J is TRBJ1-5 and V is TRBV30; 7 bases align to TRBD1. With V trimmed by 2 bases and J by 5 bases, 3 bases remained unmatched. The CDR3 contains 13 residues. Germline V lookup: CDR1 GTSNPN, CDR2 SVGIG (reference sequence). CDR3 region: CAWSRTGDQPQHF. CDR3 nucleotide sequence: TGTGCCTGGAGTCGGACAGGTGATCAGCCCCAGCATTTT.

The gene calls are TRBV27 and TRBJ1-5, with D hard to call. This CDR3 is 15 amino acids long. CDR1 is MNHEY, CDR2 SMNVEV, per germline (reference sequence). Between the trimmed V and J ends, which lost 5 bases and 2 bases, there was a span of 13 bases. The CDR3 DNA follows: TGTGCCAGCAGTGTGGCAGGTTGGGGCAATCAGCCCCAGCATTTT. Translation gives CASSVAGWGNQPQHF.

This chain joins TRBV10-1 and TRBJ2-7; 7 bases are shared with TRBD2. The germline V gene has CDR1 WNHNN and CDR2 SYGVQD (reference sequence). There are 13 residues in the CDR3. The junction had 8 bases not matched to a gene; V was cut back by 6 bases and J by 6 bases. CDR3 sequence: CASRREGTSEQYF. The CDR3 DNA sequence: TGCGCCAGCAGGAGGGAGGGAACCTCCGAGCAGTACTTC.

The CDR3 nucleotides read TGTGCCTGGAGTGTAGGGACTAGCAACCACAATGAGCAGTTCTTC. It encodes CAWSVGTSNHNEQFF. This chain connects TRBV30 to TRBJ2-1; 9 positions match TRBD2. This CDR3 region has 15 residues. Trimming cost V 0 bases and J 5 bases; bases outside gene matches: 5. Germline V gene lookup returns CDR1 GTSNPN and CDR2 SVGIG (reference sequence).